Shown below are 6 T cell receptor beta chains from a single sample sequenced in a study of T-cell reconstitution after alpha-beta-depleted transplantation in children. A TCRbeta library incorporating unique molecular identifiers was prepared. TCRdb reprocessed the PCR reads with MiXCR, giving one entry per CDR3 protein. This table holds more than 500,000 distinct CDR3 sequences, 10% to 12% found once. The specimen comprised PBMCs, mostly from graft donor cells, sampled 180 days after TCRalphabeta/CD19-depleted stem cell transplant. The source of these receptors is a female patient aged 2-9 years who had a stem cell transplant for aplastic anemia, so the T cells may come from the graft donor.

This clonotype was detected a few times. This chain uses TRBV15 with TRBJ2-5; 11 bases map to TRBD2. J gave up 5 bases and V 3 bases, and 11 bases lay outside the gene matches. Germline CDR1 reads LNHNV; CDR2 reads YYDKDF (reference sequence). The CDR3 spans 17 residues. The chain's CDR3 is CATSRKVAGGRGETQYF. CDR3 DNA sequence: TGTGCCACCAGCAGGAAAGTAGCGGGAGGGCGTGGGGAGACCCAGTACTTC. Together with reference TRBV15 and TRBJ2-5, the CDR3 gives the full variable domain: DAMVIQNPRYQVTQFGKPVTLSCSQTLNHNVMYWYQQKSSQAPKLLFHYYDKDFNNEADTPDNFQSRRPNTSFCFLDIRSPGLGDTAMYLCATSRKVAGGRGETQYFGPGTRLLVL.

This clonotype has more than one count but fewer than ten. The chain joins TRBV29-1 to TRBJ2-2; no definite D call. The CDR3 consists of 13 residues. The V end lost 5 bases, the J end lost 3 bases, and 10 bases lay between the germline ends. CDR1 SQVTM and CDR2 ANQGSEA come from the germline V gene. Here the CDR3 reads CSVLREDTGELFF. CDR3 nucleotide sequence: TGCAGCGTTCTAAGGGAAGACACCGGGGAGCTGTTTTTT.

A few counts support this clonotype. CDR3 in DNA: TGTGCCAGCTCACCCGGACAGGGAAGGGATCAGTTTTTT. Translation gives CASSPGQGRDQFF. The chain recombines TRBV18 with TRBJ1-4; 8 bases map to TRBD1. The CDR3 covers 13 residues. After removal of 3 bases from V and 16 bases from J, the junction contained 10 bases not matched to a gene. The germline CDR1 and CDR2 sequences are KGHSH and LQKENI.

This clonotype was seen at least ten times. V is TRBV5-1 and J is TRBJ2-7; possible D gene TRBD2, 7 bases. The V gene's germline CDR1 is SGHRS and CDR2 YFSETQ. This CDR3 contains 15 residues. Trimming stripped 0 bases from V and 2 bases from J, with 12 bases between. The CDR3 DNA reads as TGCGCCAGCAGCTTGGCTGGCGGGGGCACCTACGAGCAGTACGTC. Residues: CASSLAGGGTYEQYV.

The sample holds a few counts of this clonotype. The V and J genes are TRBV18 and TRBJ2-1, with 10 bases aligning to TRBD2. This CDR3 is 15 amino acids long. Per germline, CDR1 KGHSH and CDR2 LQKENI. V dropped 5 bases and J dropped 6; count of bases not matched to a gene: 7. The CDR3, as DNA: TGTGCCAGCTCATTGCTAGCGGGAGAACGCAATGAGCAGTTCTTC. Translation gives CASSLLAGERNEQFF.

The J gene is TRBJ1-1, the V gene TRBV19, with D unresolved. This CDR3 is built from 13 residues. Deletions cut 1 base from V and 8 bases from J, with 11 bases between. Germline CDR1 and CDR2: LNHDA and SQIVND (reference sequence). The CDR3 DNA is TGTGCCAGTAGTATAGCCAGACAAGTAGAAGCTTTCTTT. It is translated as CASSIARQVEAFF. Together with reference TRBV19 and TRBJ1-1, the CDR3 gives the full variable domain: DGGITQSPKYLFRKEGQNVTLSCEQNLNHDAMYWYRQDPGQGLRLIYYSQIVNDFQKGDIAEGYSVSREKKESFPLTVTSAQKNPTAFYLCASSIARQVEAFFGQGTRLTVV.